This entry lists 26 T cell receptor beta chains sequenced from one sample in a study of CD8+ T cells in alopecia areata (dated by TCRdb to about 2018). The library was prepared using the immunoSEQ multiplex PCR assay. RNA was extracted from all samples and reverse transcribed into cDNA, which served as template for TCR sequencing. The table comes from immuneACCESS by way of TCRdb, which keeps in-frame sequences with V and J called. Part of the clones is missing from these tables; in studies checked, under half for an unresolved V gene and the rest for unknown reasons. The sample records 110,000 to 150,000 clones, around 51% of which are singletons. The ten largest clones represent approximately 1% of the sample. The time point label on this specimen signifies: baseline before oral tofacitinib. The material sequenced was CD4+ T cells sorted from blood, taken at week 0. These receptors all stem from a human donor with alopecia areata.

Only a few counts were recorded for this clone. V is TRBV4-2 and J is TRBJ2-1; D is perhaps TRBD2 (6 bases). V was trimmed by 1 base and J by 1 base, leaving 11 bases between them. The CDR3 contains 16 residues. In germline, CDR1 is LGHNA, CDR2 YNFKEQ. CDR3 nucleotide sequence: TGTGCCAGCAGCCAAGTCCGGGAGTGGTCCTACAATGAGCAGTTCTTC. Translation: CASSQVREWSYNEQFF.

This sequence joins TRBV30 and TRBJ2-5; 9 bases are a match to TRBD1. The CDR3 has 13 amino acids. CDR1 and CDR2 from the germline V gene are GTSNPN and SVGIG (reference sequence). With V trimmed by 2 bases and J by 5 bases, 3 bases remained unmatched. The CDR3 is CAWSLDRGETQYF. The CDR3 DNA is TGTGCCTGGAGTTTGGACAGGGGCGAGACCCAGTACTTC. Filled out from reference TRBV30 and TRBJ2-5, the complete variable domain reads SQTIHQWPATLVQPVGSPLSLECTVEGTSNPNLYWYRQAAGRGLQLLFYSVGIGQISSEVPQNLSASRPQDRQFILSSKKLLLSDSGFYLCAWSLDRGETQYFGPGTRLLVL.

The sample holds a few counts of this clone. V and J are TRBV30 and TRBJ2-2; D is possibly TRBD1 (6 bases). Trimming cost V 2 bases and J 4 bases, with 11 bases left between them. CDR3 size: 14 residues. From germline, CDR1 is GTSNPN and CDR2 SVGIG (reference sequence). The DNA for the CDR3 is TGTGCCTGGAGTCGGGGACATCTCACCGGGGAGCTGTTTTTT. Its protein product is CAWSRGHLTGELFF.

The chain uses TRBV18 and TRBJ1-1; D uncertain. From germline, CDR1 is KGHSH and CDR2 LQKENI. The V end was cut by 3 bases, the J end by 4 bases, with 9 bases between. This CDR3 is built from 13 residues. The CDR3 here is CASSPGVVTEAFF. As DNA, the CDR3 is TGTGCCAGCTCACCTGGCGTTGTCACTGAAGCTTTCTTT.

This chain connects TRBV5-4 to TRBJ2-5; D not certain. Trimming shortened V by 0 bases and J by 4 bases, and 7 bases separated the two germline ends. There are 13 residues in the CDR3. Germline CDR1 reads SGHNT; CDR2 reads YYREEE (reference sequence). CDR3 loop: CASSLGAGETQYF. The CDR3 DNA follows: TGTGCCAGCAGCTTGGGGGCTGGAGAGACCCAGTACTTC. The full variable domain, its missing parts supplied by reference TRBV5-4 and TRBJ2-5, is ETGVTQSPTHLIKTRGQQVTLRCSSQSGHNTVSWYQQALGQGPQFIFQYYREEENGRGNFPPRFSGLQFPNYSSELNVNALELDDSALYLCASSLGAGETQYFGPGTRLLVL.

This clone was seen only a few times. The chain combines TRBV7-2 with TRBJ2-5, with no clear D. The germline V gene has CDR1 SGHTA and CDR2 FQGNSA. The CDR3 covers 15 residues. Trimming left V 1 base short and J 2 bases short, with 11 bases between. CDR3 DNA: TGTGCCAGCAGCTTAGTTATCTACACACAAGAGACCCAGTACTTC. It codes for CASSLVIYTQETQYF.

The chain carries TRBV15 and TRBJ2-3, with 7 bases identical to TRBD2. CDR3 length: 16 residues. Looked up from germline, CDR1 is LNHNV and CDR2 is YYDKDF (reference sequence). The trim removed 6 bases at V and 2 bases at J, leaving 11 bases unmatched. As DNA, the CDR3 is TGTGCCACCAGACCCAGCACCCTAGCGGTCACAGATACGCAGTATTTT. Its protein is CATRPSTLAVTDTQYF.

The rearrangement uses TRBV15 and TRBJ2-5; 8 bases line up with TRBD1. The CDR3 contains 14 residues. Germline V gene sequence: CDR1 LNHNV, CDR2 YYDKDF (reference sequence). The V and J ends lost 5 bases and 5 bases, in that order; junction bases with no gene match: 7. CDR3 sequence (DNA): TGTGCCACCAGCGGGAGACAGGGGAGTGAGACCCAGTACTTC. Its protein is CATSGRQGSETQYF.

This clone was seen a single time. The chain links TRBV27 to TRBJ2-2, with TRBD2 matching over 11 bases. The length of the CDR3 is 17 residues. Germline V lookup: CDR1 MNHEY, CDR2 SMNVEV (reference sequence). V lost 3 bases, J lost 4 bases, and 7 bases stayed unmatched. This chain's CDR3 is CASSFRLAGRLTGELFF. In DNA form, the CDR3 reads TGTGCCAGCAGTTTTCGACTAGCGGGACGACTCACCGGGGAGCTGTTTTTT.

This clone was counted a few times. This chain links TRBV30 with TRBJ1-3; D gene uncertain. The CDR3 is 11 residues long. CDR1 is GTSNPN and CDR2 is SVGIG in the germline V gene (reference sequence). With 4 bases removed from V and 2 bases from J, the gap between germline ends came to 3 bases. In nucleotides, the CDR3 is TGTGCCTGGAAGGCTGGAAACACCATATATTTT. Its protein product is CAWKAGNTIYF.

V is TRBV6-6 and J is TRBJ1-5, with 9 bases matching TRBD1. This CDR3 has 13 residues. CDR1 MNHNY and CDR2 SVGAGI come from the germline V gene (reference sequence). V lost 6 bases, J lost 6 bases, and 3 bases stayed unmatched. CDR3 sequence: CASSGQGSQPQHF. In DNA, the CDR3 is TGTGCCAGCAGCGGACAGGGGTCTCAGCCCCAGCATTTT.

The CDR3 sequence is CASSLSAGAPYNEQFF. The CDR3 DNA is TGTGCCAGCAGTTTATCAGCGGGAGCGCCCTACAATGAGCAGTTCTTC. The chain has TRBV27 and TRBJ2-1, with 8 bases identical to TRBD2. Germline CDR1 and CDR2: MNHEY and SMNVEV (reference sequence). This CDR3 is built from 16 residues. V was clipped by 0 bases and J by 2 bases; unmatched bases: 3.

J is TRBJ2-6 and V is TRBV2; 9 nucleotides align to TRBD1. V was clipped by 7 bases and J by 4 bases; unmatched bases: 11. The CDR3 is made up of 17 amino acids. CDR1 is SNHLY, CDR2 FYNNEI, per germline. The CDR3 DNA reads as TGTGCCAGCATGGGGGACAGGGTCTTATCGGGGGCCAACGTCCTGACTTTC. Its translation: CASMGDRVLSGANVLTF. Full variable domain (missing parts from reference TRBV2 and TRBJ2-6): EPEVTQTPSHQVTQMGQEVILRCVPISNHLYFYWYRQILGQKVEFLVSFYNNEISEKSEIFDDQFSVERPDGSNFTLKIRSTKLEDSAMYFCASMGDRVLSGANVLTFGAGSRLTVL.

CDR3 residues: CAWIQENYGYTF. DNA for the CDR3: TGTGCCTGGATTCAAGAAAACTATGGCTACACCTTC. This chain connects TRBV30 to TRBJ1-2; D unresolved. Looked up from germline, CDR1 is GTSNPN and CDR2 is SVGIG (reference sequence). Trimming removed 4 bases at V and 2 bases at J, with 8 bases between. This CDR3 is 12 amino acids long.

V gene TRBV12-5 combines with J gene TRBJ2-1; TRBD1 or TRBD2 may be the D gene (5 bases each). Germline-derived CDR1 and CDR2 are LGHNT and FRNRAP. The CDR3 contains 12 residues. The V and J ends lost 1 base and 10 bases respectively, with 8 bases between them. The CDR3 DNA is TGTGCTAGTGGTTTGGAGGGACGGGAGCAGTTCTTC. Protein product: CASGLEGREQFF.

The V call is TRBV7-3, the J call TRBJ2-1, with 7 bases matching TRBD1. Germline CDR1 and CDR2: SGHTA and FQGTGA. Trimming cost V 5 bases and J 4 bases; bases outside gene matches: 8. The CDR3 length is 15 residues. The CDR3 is CASSRQSGQYNEQFF. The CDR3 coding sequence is TGTGCCAGCAGCCGCCAATCGGGACAGTACAATGAGCAGTTCTTC.

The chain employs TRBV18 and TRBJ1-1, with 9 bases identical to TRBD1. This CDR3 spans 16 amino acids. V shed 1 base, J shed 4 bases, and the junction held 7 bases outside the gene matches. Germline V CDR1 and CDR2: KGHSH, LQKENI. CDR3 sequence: CASSPREGTGSTEAFF. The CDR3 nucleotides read TGTGCCAGCTCACCACGAGAAGGGACAGGGTCCACTGAAGCTTTCTTT. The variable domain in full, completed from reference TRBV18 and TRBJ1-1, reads NAGVMQNPRHLVRRRGQEARLRCSPMKGHSHVYWYRQLPEEGLKFMVYLQKENIIDESGMPKERFSAEFPKEGPSILRIQQVVRGDSAAYFCASSPREGTGSTEAFFGQGTRLTVV.

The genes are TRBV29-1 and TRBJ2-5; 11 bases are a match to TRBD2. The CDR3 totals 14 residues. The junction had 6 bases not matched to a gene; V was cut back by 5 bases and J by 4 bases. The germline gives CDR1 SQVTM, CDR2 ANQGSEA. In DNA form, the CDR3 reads TGCAGCGTTTCGACTAGCGGGAAAGGAGAGACCCAGTACTTC. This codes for CSVSTSGKGETQYF. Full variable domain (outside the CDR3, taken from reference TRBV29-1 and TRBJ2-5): SAVISQKPSRDICQRGTSLTIQCQVDSQVTMMFWYRQQPGQSLTLIATANQGSEATYESGFVIDKFPISRPNLTFSTLTVSNMSPEDSSIYLCSVSTSGKGETQYFGPGTRLLVL.

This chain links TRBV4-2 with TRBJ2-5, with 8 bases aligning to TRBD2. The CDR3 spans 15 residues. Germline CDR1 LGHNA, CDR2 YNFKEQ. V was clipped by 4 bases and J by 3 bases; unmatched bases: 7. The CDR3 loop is CASSRAAGAEETQYF. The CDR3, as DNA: TGTGCCAGCAGCCGTGCAGCGGGAGCGGAAGAGACCCAGTACTTC.

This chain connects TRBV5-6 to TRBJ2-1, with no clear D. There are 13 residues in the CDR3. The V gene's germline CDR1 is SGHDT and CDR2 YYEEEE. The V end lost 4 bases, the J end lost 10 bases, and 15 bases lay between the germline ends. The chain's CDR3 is CASSPGRPYEQFF. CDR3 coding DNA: TGTGCCAGCAGCCCGGGCCGTCCCTACGAGCAGTTCTTC.

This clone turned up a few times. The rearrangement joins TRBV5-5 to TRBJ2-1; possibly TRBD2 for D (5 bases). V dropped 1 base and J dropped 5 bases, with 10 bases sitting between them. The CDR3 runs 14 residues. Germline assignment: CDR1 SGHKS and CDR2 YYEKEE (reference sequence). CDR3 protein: CASSLRGSNNEQFF. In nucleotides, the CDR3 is TGTGCCAGCAGCTTGCGAGGGTCCAACAATGAGCAGTTCTTC. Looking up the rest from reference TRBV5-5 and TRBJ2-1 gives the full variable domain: DAGVTQSPTHLIKTRGQQVTLRCSPISGHKSVSWYQQVLGQGPQFIFQYYEKEERGRGNFPDRFSARQFPNYSSELNVNALLLGDSALYLCASSLRGSNNEQFFGPGTRLTVL.

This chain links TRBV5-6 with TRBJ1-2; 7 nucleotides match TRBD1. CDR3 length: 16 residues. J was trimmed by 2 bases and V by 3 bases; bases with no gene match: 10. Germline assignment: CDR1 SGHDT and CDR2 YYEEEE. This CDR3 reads CASSYWYTGQNYGYTF. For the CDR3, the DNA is TGTGCCAGCAGCTATTGGTACACGGGACAGAACTATGGCTACACCTTC.

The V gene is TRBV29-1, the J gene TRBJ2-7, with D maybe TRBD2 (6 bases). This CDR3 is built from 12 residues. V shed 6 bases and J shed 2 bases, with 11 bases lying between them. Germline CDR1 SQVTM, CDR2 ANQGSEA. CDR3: CSVRDFTYEQYF. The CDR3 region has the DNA TGCAGCGTCCGGGACTTCACCTACGAGCAGTACTTC.

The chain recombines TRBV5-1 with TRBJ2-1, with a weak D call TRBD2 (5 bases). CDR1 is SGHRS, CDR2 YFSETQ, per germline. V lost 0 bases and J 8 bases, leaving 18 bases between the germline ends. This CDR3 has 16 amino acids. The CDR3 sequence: CASSLARSGGSDEQFF. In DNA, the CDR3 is TGCGCCAGCAGCTTGGCCAGAAGCGGAGGCAGCGATGAGCAGTTCTTC.

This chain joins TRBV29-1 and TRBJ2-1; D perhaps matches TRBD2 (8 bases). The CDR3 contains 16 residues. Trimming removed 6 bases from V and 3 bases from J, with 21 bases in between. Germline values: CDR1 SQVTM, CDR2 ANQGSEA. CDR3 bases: TGCAGCGTCAACCAGTTTAGCGGGGACAGCTACAATGAGCAGTTCTTC. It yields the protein CSVNQFSGDSYNEQFF.

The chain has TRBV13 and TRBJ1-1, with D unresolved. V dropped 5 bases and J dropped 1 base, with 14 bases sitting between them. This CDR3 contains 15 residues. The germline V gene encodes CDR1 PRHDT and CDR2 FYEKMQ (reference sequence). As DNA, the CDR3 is TGTGCCAGCAGCCAAGGATGGGGAAGGAACACTGAAGCTTTCTTT. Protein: CASSQGWGRNTEAFF.